This TCR beta chain was profiled in a study of blood T cell repertoires in COVID-19. About the research overall: Sites in the United States, Italy and Spain provided acute and convalescent COVID-19 samples.

Losses at the gene ends were 2 bases for V and 9 bases for J; bases not matched to a gene: 11. Germline V gene lookup returns CDR1 LNHDA and CDR2 SQIVND (reference sequence). The CDR3 runs to 16 residues. Produced via immunoSEQ multiplex PCR; TCRdb's table is partial and in-frame only. The sample shows under 250,000 clones, over 70% of them seen only once. This chain connects TRBV19 to TRBJ2-1; the match to TRBD2 covers 9 bases. This sequence was found in a man between 35 and 55 years old with acute or convalescent COVID-19. The sample consisted of peripheral blood. The CDR3 loop is CASSIPPAGGVSEQFF. The CDR3 region has the DNA TGTGCCAGTAGTATACCCCCTGCGGGAGGGGTCAGTGAGCAGTTCTTC.